The 16 T cell receptor beta chains reported below all come from one sample, sequenced in a study of T-cell reconstitution after alpha-beta-depleted transplantation in children. During its preparation, the TCRbeta library received unique molecular identifiers. TCRdb itself ran the PCR reads through MiXCR, one entry per CDR3 protein. Among hundreds of thousands of distinct CDR3 sequences listed, about a tenth were seen once. The sequences come from PBMCs from the stem cell graft donor, collected from the stem cell graft. The receptors were sampled from a human donor who donated a stem cell graft to a child with SCID.

Ten or more counts support this clonotype. The chain recombines TRBV10-2 with TRBJ2-4, with TRBD1 matching over 7 bases. Germline assignment: CDR1 WSHSY and CDR2 SAAADI. Trimming removed 3 bases from V and 0 bases from J; junction bases left unmatched: 11. The CDR3 extends over 18 amino acids. In nucleotides, the CDR3 is TGCGCCAGCAGTGAACGTGGGGACAGAACCGTAGCCAAAAACATTCAGTACTTC. This codes for CASSERGDRTVAKNIQYF.

The rearrangement links TRBV6-5 to TRBJ2-7, with a weak D call TRBD1 (6 bases). CDR1 is MNHEY, CDR2 SVGAGI, per germline. V gave up 5 bases and J gave up 3 bases, with 14 bases separating them. The length of the CDR3 is 14 residues. The chain's CDR3 is CASSHGQRRYEQYF. CDR3 nucleotide sequence: TGTGCCAGCAGTCACGGACAGAGGCGCTACGAGCAGTACTTC.

This clonotype was observed a handful of times. The V call is TRBV20-1, the J call TRBJ2-5, with TRBD2 matching over 15 bases. CDR3 length: 17 amino acids. CDR1 is DFQATT and CDR2 is SNEGSKA in the germline V gene (reference sequence). Losses at the gene ends were 4 bases for V and 2 bases for J; bases not matched to a gene: 8. The CDR3 coding sequence is TGCAGTGCTACGACCGGGACTAGCGGGGGGAAGCAAGAGACCCAGTACTTC. Its translation is CSATTGTSGGKQETQYF.

This rearrangement joins TRBV29-1 to TRBJ1-1; TRBD1 matches 10 bases. Trimming removed 5 bases from V and 6 bases from J; junction bases left unmatched: 12. This CDR3 is built from 15 residues. Germline CDR1 SQVTM, CDR2 ANQGSEA. The CDR3 DNA reads TGCAGCGTTCAAAAGGCCGGGACAGGGGTTTCTGAAGCTTTCTTT. Residues: CSVQKAGTGVSEAFF.

Only a few counts were recorded for this clonotype. The chain carries TRBV5-5 and TRBJ2-3; tentative D call: TRBD2 (5 bases). V lost 4 bases, J lost 6 bases, and 18 bases lay in between. The germline CDR1 and CDR2 sequences are SGHKS and YYEKEE (reference sequence). The CDR3 is 15 residues long. CDR3 sequence reads: CASSAAGLLLDTQYF. The CDR3 DNA reads as TGTGCCAGCAGCGCGGCCGGACTCCTACTCGATACGCAGTATTTT.

V and J are TRBV6-1 and TRBJ2-7; D call uncertain. Germline-derived CDR1 and CDR2 are MNHNS and SASEGT. Between the trimmed V and J ends, which lost 6 bases and 0 bases, there was a span of 12 bases. The CDR3 runs 14 residues. The CDR3 DNA reads as TGTGCCAGCAGAAGCTTGACGGGCTCCTACGAGCAGTACTTC. Translating gives CASRSLTGSYEQYF.

This clonotype appeared a few times. The chain has TRBV9 and TRBJ2-3, with 9 bases fitting TRBD1. Trimming removed 2 bases from V and 8 bases from J; junction bases left unmatched: 12. CDR1 is SGDLS, CDR2 YYNGEE, per germline. This CDR3 has 16 amino acids. The CDR3 reads CASSVIRDREEGTQYF. The CDR3 region has the DNA TGTGCCAGCAGCGTCATCCGGGACAGGGAGGAGGGTACGCAGTATTTT.

The chain carries TRBV2 and TRBJ1-5; D might be TRBD1 (6 bases). Germline V gene data show CDR1 as SNHLY and CDR2 as FYNNEI. This CDR3 contains 16 residues. Trimming took off 1 base at V and 7 bases at J, with 17 bases between the two ends. The CDR3 nucleotides read TGTGCCAGCAGTGAAGACCGGGGGCGCGTCGAGCAGCCCCAGCATTTT. Its protein is CASSEDRGRVEQPQHF.

This clonotype turned up a few times. The chain combines TRBV10-3 with TRBJ2-2, with D unclear. In germline, CDR1 is ENHRY, CDR2 SYGVKD. Trimming left V 3 bases short and J 7 bases short, with 12 bases between. The CDR3 totals 14 residues. CDR3 DNA: TGTGCCATCAGTGAACGTCTGGTGATCGGGGAGCTGTTTTTT. Protein sequence: CAISERLVIGELFF.

The J gene is TRBJ1-5, the V gene TRBV29-1; 10 nucleotides match TRBD1. The V segment lost 6 bases and the J segment 4 bases; nucleotides outside the gene matches: 6. This CDR3 spans 14 amino acids. CDR1 and CDR2 (germline): SQVTM, ANQGSEA. The chain's CDR3 is CSVPGTGANQPQHF. CDR3 coding DNA: TGCAGCGTCCCCGGGACAGGGGCAAATCAGCCCCAGCATTTT.

The V call is TRBV19, the J call TRBJ2-1; tentatively, D is TRBD2 (5 bases). This CDR3 has 13 residues. Per the germline V gene, CDR1 is LNHDA and CDR2 is SQIVND (reference sequence). The CDR3 loop reads CGSNRGNWPEQFF. In nucleotides, the CDR3 is TGTGGCTCAAATCGGGGAAATTGGCCTGAGCAGTTCTTC.

V gene TRBV15 combines with J gene TRBJ2-6, with no clear D. Germline V lookup: CDR1 LNHNV, CDR2 YYDKDF (reference sequence). V lost 0 bases, J lost 0 bases, and 6 bases lay in between. CDR3 length equals 16 residues. Written as DNA, the CDR3 is TGTGCCACCAGCAGAGATCTTGTCTCTGGGGCCAACGTCCTGACTTTC. This translates into CATSRDLVSGANVLTF.

This clonotype was picked up many times. The V call is TRBV18, the J call TRBJ2-1, with D possibly TRBD1 on 5 matching bases. The CDR3 consists of 14 residues. Germline CDR1 is KGHSH and CDR2 is LQKENI. The ends were cut back, 0 bases at V and 10 bases at J, with 13 bases in the middle. CDR3 sequence: CASSPPSGFNEQFF. The CDR3 nucleotides read TGTGCCAGCTCACCACCGTCAGGGTTCAACGAGCAGTTCTTC.

This clonotype was seen many times. The chain recombines TRBV14 with TRBJ2-1, with D possibly called TRBD1 or TRBD2 (5 bases each). Trimming took 4 bases from V and 6 from J, leaving 16 bases between them. The CDR3 loop spans 15 amino acids. Looked up from germline, CDR1 is SGHDN and CDR2 is FVKESK. The CDR3 DNA reads TGTGCCAGCAGCCCTTCTGGGGGTGGGGGCAATGAGCAGTTCTTC. It specifies CASSPSGGGGNEQFF.

This clonotype was seen more than once but under ten times. V gene TRBV4-2 combines with J gene TRBJ2-7, with 7 bases identical to TRBD2. Losses at the gene ends were 4 bases for V and 1 base for J; bases not matched to a gene: 13. The CDR3 length is 17 residues. In germline, CDR1 is LGHNA, CDR2 YNFKEQ. The CDR3 here is CASSPQLTSGESYEQYF. CDR3 nucleotides: TGTGCCAGCAGCCCCCAACTTACGAGCGGGGAATCCTACGAGCAGTACTTC.

This clonotype occurred a few times. The CDR3 reads CASSYSRGPKNEQFF. For the CDR3, the DNA is TGTGCCAGCAGTTACTCGCGGGGGCCTAAGAATGAGCAGTTCTTC. The chain employs TRBV6-5 and TRBJ2-1; a weak D match, TRBD2 (7 bases). The CDR3 has 15 residues. Germline CDR1 MNHEY, CDR2 SVGAGI. V was trimmed by 0 bases and J by 7 bases, leaving 13 bases between them.